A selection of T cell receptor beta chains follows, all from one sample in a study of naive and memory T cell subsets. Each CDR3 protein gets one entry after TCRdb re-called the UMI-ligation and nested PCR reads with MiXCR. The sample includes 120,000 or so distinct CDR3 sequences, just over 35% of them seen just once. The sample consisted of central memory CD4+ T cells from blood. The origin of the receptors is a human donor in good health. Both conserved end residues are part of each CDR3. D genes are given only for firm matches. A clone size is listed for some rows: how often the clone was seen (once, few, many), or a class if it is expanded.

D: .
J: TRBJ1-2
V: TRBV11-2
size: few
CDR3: CASVPTTSYGYTF
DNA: TGTGCCAGCGTTCCTACAACTAGTTATGGCTACACCTTC

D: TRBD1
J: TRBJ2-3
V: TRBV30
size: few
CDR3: CAWSVGDRLTDTQYF
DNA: TGTGCCTGGAGTGTGGGGGACAGACTCACAGATACGCAGTATTTT

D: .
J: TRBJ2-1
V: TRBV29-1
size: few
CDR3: CSGKIAEPSYNEQFF
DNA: TGCAGCGGTAAAATAGCGGAACCGTCCTACAATGAGCAGTTCTTC

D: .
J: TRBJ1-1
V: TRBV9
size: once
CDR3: CASKGQNTEAFF
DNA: TGTGCCAGCAAGGGGCAGAACACTGAAGCTTTCTTT

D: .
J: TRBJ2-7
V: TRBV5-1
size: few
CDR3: CASSLRTDYEQYF
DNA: TGCGCCAGCAGCTTGAGGACAGACTACGAGCAGTACTTC

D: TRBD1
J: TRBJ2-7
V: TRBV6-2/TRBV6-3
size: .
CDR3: CASSSAGTGLYEQYF
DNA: TGTGCCAGCAGTTCCGCGGGGACAGGATTATACGAGCAGTACTTC

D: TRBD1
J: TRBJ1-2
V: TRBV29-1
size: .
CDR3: CSATFGTGYGYTF
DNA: TGCAGCGCGACCTTCGGGACAGGTTATGGCTACACCTTC

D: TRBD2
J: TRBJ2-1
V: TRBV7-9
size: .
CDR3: CASSPGLAGGSPNF
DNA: TGTGCCAGCAGCCCGGGACTAGCGGGAGGTTCTCCTAATTTC

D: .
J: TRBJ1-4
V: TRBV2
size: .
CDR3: CASSDRGLTNEKLFF
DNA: TGTGCCAGCAGTGACAGGGGATTGACTAATGAAAAACTGTTTTTT

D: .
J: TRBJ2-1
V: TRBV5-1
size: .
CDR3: CASSWGLSYNEQFF
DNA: TGCGCCAGCAGCTGGGGACTCTCCTACAATGAGCAGTTCTTC

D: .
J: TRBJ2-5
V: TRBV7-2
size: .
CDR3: CASSWNHDGLETQYF
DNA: TGTGCCAGCAGCTGGAACCATGATGGCCTGGAGACCCAGTACTTC

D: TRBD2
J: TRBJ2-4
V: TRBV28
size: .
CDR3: CATMGLALRPNIQYF
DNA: TGTGCCACCATGGGACTAGCTCTTCGACCAAACATTCAGTACTTC

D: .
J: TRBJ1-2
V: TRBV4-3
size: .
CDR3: CASRKGEPQDGYTF
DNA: TGCGCCAGCAGAAAGGGTGAACCCCAGGATGGCTACACCTTC

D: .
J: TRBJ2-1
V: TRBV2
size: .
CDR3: CASSPPLYNEQFF
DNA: TGTGCCAGCAGTCCTCCCTTATACAATGAGCAGTTCTTC

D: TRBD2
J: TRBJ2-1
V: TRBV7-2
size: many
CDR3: CASSMRLAGGPNEQFF
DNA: TGTGCCAGCAGCATGCGACTAGCGGGAGGACCCAATGAGCAGTTCTTC

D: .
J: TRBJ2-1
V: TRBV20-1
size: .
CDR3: CSASSSGLNSYNEQFF
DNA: TGCAGTGCTAGTTCTTCTGGGTTGAACTCCTACAATGAGCAGTTCTTC

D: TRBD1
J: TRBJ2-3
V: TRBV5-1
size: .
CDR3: CASSDRTGSDTQYF
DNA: TGCGCCAGCAGCGACAGGACAGGGTCGGATACGCAGTATTTT

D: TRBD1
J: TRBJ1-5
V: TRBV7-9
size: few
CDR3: CASSLEGTGPQHF
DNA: TGTGCCAGCAGCTTGGAGGGGACAGGCCCCCAGCATTTT

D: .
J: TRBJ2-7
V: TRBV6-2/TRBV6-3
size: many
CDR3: CASSLREKQYF
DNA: TGTGCCAGCAGTTTACGGGAGAAGCAGTACTTC

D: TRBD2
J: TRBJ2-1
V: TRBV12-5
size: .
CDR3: CASGLVRDGRPEYNEQFF
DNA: TGTGCTAGTGGTTTGGTAAGGGACGGGAGGCCCGAGTACAATGAGCAGTTCTTC

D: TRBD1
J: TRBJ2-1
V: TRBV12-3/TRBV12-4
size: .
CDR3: CASSLRQGDEQFF
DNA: TGTGCCAGCAGTCTCCGACAGGGCGATGAGCAGTTCTTC

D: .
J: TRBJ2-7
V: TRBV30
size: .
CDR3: CAWKWGASYEQYF
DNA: TGTGCCTGGAAGTGGGGGGCCTCCTACGAGCAGTACTTC

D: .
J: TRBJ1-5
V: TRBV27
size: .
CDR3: CASSSQGSNQPQHF
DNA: TGTGCCAGCAGTTCACAGGGTAGCAATCAGCCCCAGCATTTT

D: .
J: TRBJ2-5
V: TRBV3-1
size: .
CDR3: CASSQEETQYF
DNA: TGTGCCAGCAGCCAAGAAGAGACCCAGTACTTC

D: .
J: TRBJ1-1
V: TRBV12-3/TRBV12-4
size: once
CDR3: CASSFLLNTEAFF
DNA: TGTGCCAGCAGTTTTCTCCTGAACACTGAAGCTTTCTTT

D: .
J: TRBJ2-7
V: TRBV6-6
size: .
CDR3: CASNYVGGEQYF
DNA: TGTGCCAGCAATTACGTGGGAGGCGAGCAGTACTTC

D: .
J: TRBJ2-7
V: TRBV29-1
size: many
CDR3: CSVDRAPGNEQYF
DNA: TGCAGCGTTGATCGGGCTCCGGGGAACGAGCAGTACTTC

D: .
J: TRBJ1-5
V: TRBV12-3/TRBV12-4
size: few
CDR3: CASSPLGLSNQPQHF
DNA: TGTGCCAGCAGTCCCCTTGGACTGTCCAATCAGCCCCAGCATTTT

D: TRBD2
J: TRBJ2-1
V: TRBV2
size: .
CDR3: CARSGTSGINEQFF
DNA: TGTGCCAGGTCCGGGACTAGCGGGATCAATGAGCAGTTCTTC

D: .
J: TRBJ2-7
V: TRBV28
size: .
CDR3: CASSLYTGIHEQYF
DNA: TGTGCCAGCAGTTTATACACAGGGATCCACGAGCAGTACTTC

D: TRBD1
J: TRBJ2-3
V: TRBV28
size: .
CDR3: CASRRDRGGSDTQYF
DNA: TGTGCCAGCAGGAGAGACAGGGGCGGTTCAGATACGCAGTATTTT

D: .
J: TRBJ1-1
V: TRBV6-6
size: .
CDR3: CASSYSSLRGTEAFF
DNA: TGTGCCAGCAGTTACTCGAGTCTCAGGGGCACTGAAGCTTTCTTT

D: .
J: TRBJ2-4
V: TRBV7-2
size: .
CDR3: CASSPDRIAKNIQYF
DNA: TGTGCCAGCAGCCCTGACAGGATAGCCAAAAACATTCAGTACTTC

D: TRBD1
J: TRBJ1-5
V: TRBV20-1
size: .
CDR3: CSARSAQGARNQPQHF
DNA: TGCAGTGCTAGATCGGCGCAGGGGGCGAGAAATCAGCCCCAGCATTTT

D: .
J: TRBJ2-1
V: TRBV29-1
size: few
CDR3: CSPWTPGLHEQFF
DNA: TGCAGCCCCTGGACGCCGGGACTCCATGAGCAGTTCTTC

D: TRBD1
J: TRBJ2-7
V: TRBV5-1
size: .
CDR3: CASSSGGTGFYDSSYEQYF
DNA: TGCGCCAGCAGCTCTGGGGGGACAGGCTTTTATGATAGCTCCTACGAGCAGTACTTC

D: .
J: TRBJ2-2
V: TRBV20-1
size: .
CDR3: CSAIRAGNTGELFF
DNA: TGCAGTGCTATTCGTGCAGGGAACACCGGGGAGCTGTTTTTT

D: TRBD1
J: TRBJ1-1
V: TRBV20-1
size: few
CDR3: CSGLRRGTGATEAFF
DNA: TGCAGTGGGCTAAGAAGGGGGACAGGGGCAACTGAAGCTTTCTTT

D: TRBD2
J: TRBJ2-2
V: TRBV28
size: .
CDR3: CASSSTSGRSGELFF
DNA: TGTGCCAGCAGTTCGACTAGCGGGAGGTCCGGGGAGCTGTTTTTT

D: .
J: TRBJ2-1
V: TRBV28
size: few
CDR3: CASNRPSVLSRGEQFF
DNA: TGTGCCAGCAACCGACCTAGTGTACTATCACGTGGGGAGCAGTTCTTC

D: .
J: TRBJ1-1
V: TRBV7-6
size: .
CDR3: CASSSGLQNTEAFF
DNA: TGTGCCAGCAGCTCGGGACTTCAGAACACTGAAGCTTTCTTT

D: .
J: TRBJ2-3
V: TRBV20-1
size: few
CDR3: CSARQHSHTDTQYF
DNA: TGCAGTGCTAGACAGCATTCCCACACAGATACGCAGTATTTT

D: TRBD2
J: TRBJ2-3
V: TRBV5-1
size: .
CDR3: CASSLVGGSGTDTQYF
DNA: TGCGCCAGCAGCTTGGTAGGCGGGAGTGGCACAGATACGCAGTATTTT

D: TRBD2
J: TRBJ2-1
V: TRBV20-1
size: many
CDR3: CSARPLATSYNEQFF
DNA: TGCAGTGCTAGACCACTAGCGACTTCCTACAATGAGCAGTTCTTC

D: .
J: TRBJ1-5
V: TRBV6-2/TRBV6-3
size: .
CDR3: CASSYTSNQPQHF
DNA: TGTGCCAGCAGTTATACCAGCAATCAGCCCCAGCATTTT

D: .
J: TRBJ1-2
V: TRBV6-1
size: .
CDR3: CASSPSGGGYGYTF
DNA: TGTGCCAGCAGTCCGTCGGGGGGGGGCTATGGCTACACCTTC